The 10 T cell receptor beta chains given below trace back to one sample, sequenced in a study of T cell repertoires in ileal Crohn's disease. Clones were sequenced by immunoSEQ multiplex PCR, and TCRdb holds only the in-frame ones, with some missing. In the table there are 15,000 to 20,000 clones, approximately 70% of which are singletons. Sequencing was carried out using ileal tissue. The receptors shown here come from an adult with Crohn's disease.

V gene TRBV5-4 combines with J gene TRBJ2-3, with 13 bases identical to TRBD2. V dropped 4 bases and J dropped 2; count of bases not matched to a gene: 4. The V gene's germline CDR1 is SGHNT and CDR2 YYREEE (reference sequence). This CDR3 comprises 16 residues. The CDR3 bases are TGTGCCAGCAGCAGGGGACTAGCGGGGCCCACAGATACGCAGTATTTT. Its protein product is CASSRGLAGPTDTQYF.

The chain recombines TRBV10-2 with TRBJ2-1; D is unclear. In germline, CDR1 is WSHSY, CDR2 SAAADI. V shed 8 bases and J shed 3 bases, with 14 bases lying between them. The CDR3 runs to 14 residues. This chain's CDR3 is CASALSTYYNEQFF. The CDR3 nucleotides read TGCGCCAGCGCCCTTAGCACCTACTACAATGAGCAGTTCTTC.

The chain has TRBV2 and TRBJ1-2, with D maybe TRBD1 (6 bases). CDR1 is SNHLY, CDR2 FYNNEI, per germline. V was trimmed by 3 bases and J by 2 bases, leaving 10 bases between them. This CDR3 has 14 residues. The CDR3 nucleotides read TGTGCCAGCAGTGACCCAGACAGGAACTATGGCTACACCTTC. Protein product: CASSDPDRNYGYTF.

The chain is built from TRBV15 and TRBJ1-1; no firm D call. The CDR3 contains 12 residues. Trimming removed 1 base from V and 9 bases from J, with 9 bases in between. Germline V gene lookup returns CDR1 LNHNV and CDR2 YYDKDF (reference sequence). The CDR3 loop is CATSRGEGKAFF. CDR3 nucleotides: TGTGCCACCAGCAGAGGGGAGGGAAAAGCTTTCTTT. Drawing the rest from reference TRBV15 and TRBJ1-1, the complete variable domain is DAMVIQNPRYQVTQFGKPVTLSCSQTLNHNVMYWYQQKSSQAPKLLFHYYDKDFNNEADTPDNFQSRRPNTSFCFLDIRSPGLGDTAMYLCATSRGEGKAFFGQGTRLTVV.

This chain joins TRBV5-1 and TRBJ2-5, with 11 bases lining up with TRBD2. This CDR3 has 15 amino acids. V shed 5 bases, J shed 1 base, and the junction held 4 bases outside the gene matches. Germline values: CDR1 SGHRS, CDR2 YFSETQ. CDR3 amino acids: CASRPLAGGQETQYF. The DNA of the CDR3 is TGCGCCAGCAGGCCCCTAGCGGGGGGCCAAGAGACCCAGTACTTC.

This clone was detected a few times. The rearrangement joins TRBV5-1 to TRBJ2-7, with TRBD1 matching 9 bases. The germline gives CDR1 SGHRS, CDR2 YFSETQ. The V segment lost 3 bases and the J segment 6 bases; nucleotides outside the gene matches: 10. The CDR3 contains 15 residues. The CDR3 region has the DNA TGCGCCAGCAGCTGGGGGGGACAGGGCTCAAGCGAGCAGTACTTC. The encoded protein is CASSWGGQGSSEQYF.

This clone was counted only a few times. V and J are TRBV30 and TRBJ2-2; D remains ambiguous. CDR3 length: 12 amino acids. CDR1 is GTSNPN and CDR2 is SVGIG in the germline V gene (reference sequence). V was cut by 8 bases and J by 4 bases, with 11 bases left in between. CDR3 nucleotide sequence: TGTGCCCTTGACTGGAGCACCGGGGAGCTGTTTTTT. Its protein is CALDWSTGELFF.

The J gene is TRBJ1-5, the V gene TRBV2, with D perhaps matching TRBD1 (5 bases). Per the germline V gene, CDR1 is SNHLY and CDR2 is FYNNEI. Trimming stripped 4 bases from V and 7 bases from J, with 17 bases between. This CDR3 spans 15 amino acids. The CDR3 DNA reads as TGTGCCAGCAGTGGCGGAAAGGGGATCGGGCAGCCCCAGCATTTT. Translated: CASSGGKGIGQPQHF.

The chain combines TRBV27 with TRBJ2-1; D remains ambiguous. CDR1 and CDR2 (germline): MNHEY, SMNVEV (reference sequence). V was trimmed by 3 bases and J by 6 bases, leaving 9 bases between them. The CDR3 runs 13 residues. In nucleotides, the CDR3 is TGTGCCAGCAGTTTGTCACAGAGCAATGAGCAGTTCTTC. Protein sequence: CASSLSQSNEQFF.

This chain links TRBV2 with TRBJ1-5; 8 nucleotides align to TRBD1. The V gene's germline CDR1 is SNHLY and CDR2 FYNNEI. The junction had 13 bases not matched to a gene; V was cut back by 6 bases and J by 6 bases. The CDR3 covers 16 residues. The CDR3 nucleotides read TGTGCCAGCAGCGCGTTGACAGGGGCTGTGGGTCAGCCCCAGCATTTT. This sequence encodes CASSALTGAVGQPQHF.